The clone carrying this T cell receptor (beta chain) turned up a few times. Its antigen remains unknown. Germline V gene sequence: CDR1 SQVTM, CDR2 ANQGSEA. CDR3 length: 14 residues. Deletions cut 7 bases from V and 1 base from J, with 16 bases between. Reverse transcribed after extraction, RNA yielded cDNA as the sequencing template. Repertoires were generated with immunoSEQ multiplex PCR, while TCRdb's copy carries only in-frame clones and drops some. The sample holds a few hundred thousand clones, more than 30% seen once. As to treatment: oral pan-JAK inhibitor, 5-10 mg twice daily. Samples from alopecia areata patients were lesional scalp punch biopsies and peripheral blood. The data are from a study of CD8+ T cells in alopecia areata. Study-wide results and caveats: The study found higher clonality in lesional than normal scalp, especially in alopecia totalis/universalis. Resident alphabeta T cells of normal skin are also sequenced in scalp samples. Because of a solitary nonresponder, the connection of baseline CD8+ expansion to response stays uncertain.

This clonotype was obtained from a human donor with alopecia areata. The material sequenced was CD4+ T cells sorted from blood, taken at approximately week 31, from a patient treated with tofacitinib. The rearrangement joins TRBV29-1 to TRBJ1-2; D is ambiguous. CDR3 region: CSALLAGFNYGYTF. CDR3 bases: TGCAGCGCCCTCTTGGCAGGATTTAACTATGGCTACACCTTC.